Below, one T cell receptor (beta chain) is given with its context. CDR3 length: 11 amino acids. Germline V lookup: CDR1 SGHTA, CDR2 FQGNSA. Trimming left V 3 bases short and J 14 bases short, with 11 bases between. Methods used by the authors: From around 20,000 to 690,000 TCRs were found per sample, with a median of approximately 92,000. TCRdb analysed the 5' RACE reads with MiXCR anew, one entry per CDR3 protein. The V and J calls were not made by the authors but by TCRdb's processing. This sample yields about 81,000 distinct CDR3 sequences, of which approximately 15% are seen a single time; approximately 6.3% belongs to the top ten. Total RNA came from unfractionated whole blood. The data were taken from a study of human T cells and chemical hapten exposure. Study at large: Slight volume differences across pooled libraries mainly accounted for varying per-sample TCR yields.

The source is a female donor in good health. The chain recombines TRBV7-2 with TRBJ2-1; no firm D call. This CDR3 is CASSLGGLEFF. Written as DNA, the CDR3 is TGTGCCAGCAGCTTGGGTGGATTGGAGTTCTTC.